This is a list of T cell receptor beta chains from one sample in a study of blood T cell repertoires in COVID-19. Here immunoSEQ multiplex PCR was the method, and the copy in TCRdb shows in-frame clones only, minus some. The sample records some 160,000 clones, 75% to 80% being singletons. The sequenced material came from peripheral blood. The receptors originated from a woman older than 75 with acute or convalescent COVID-19. CDR3s include the opening cysteine and the closing phenylalanine or tryptophan. The D gene is left open where the match is weak. Only part of the rows carry a size: once, few, many, or a class if the clone is expanded.

clone size,V gene,J gene,CDR3 length,D gene,CDR3 protein,CDR3 DNA
NA,TRBV30,TRBJ2-1,15,NA,CAWSSPGLPYNEQFF,TGTGCCTGGAGTTCCCCCGGACTCCCCTACAATGAGCAGTTCTTC
NA,TRBV14,TRBJ2-1,17,TRBD2,CASSQGGLAGGSFGQFF,TGTGCCAGCAGCCAAGGTGGGCTAGCGGGAGGATCTTTCGGGCAGTTCTTC
few,TRBV19,TRBJ2-1,16,NA,CASTTHDGLAKVEQFF,TGTGCCAGTACCACACACGACGGGCTAGCGAAGGTTGAGCAGTTCTTC
NA,TRBV5-1,TRBJ2-2,13,NA,CASSAGNTGELFF,TGCGCCAGCAGCGCGGGGAACACCGGGGAGCTGTTTTTT
once,TRBV25-1,TRBJ2-7,11,NA,CASGQSYEQYF,TGTGCCAGTGGACAGTCCTACGAGCAGTACTTC
NA,TRBV2,TRBJ2-5,13,NA,CASLSGRTTTQYF,TGTGCCAGCCTCTCGGGACGGACTACGACCCAGTACTTC
NA,TRBV19,TRBJ2-3,17,NA,CASSIGKRSPSTDTQYF,TGTGCCAGTAGTATAGGGAAGCGGTCCCCTAGCACAGATACGCAGTATTTT
few,TRBV29-1,TRBJ2-3,15,TRBD2,CSVPGTSGNTDTQYF,TGCAGCGTTCCCGGGACTAGCGGGAACACAGATACGCAGTATTTT
NA,TRBV12-3/TRBV12-4,TRBJ1-1,13,NA,CASSPLGHTEAFF,TGTGCCAGCAGCCCCCTTGGGCATACTGAAGCTTTCTTT
NA,TRBV28,TRBJ2-1,18,TRBD1,CASRKPGQGISSYNEQFF,TGTGCCAGCAGAAAACCGGGACAGGGAATAAGCTCCTACAATGAGCAGTTCTTC
NA,TRBV2,TRBJ2-3,15,NA,CASRRGTFLTDTQYF,TGTGCCAGCAGAAGGGGTACTTTTCTCACAGATACGCAGTATTTT
NA,TRBV7-2,TRBJ2-1,17,TRBD2,CASSSHLLAGLRNEQFF,TGTGCCAGCAGCTCCCATCTACTAGCGGGGCTTCGAAATGAGCAGTTCTTC
NA,TRBV20-1,TRBJ2-1,13,NA,CSASQQGWYEQFF,TGCAGTGCTAGTCAGCAGGGGTGGTATGAGCAGTTCTTC
NA,TRBV6-5,TRBJ1-5,14,TRBD1,CASKAGQGDQPQHF,TGTGCCAGCAAGGCGGGACAGGGGGATCAGCCCCAGCATTTT
NA,TRBV5-1,TRBJ1-1,16,TRBD1,CASSVDRGQINTEAFF,TGCGCCAGCAGCGTGGACAGGGGGCAGATAAACACTGAAGCTTTCTTT
NA,TRBV18,TRBJ1-1,14,NA,CASSPGHGGTEAFF,TGTGCCAGCTCCCCTGGACACGGGGGGACTGAAGCTTTCTTT
few,TRBV4-1,TRBJ1-6,15,TRBD1,CASRPQGAQNSPLHF,TGCGCCAGCAGACCACAGGGGGCGCAGAATTCACCCCTCCACTTT
NA,TRBV11-2,TRBJ2-7,14,NA,CASSLGRTSYEQYF,TGTGCCAGCAGCTTAGGCCGGACTTCCTACGAGCAGTACTTC
NA,TRBV6-5,TRBJ1-2,13,NA,CASTSGGYYGYTF,TGTGCCAGCACCTCAGGAGGCTACTATGGCTACACCTTC
NA,TRBV28,TRBJ2-5,16,TRBD1,CASSSPPGQGRETQYF,TGTGCCAGCAGTTCTCCCCCGGGACAGGGTCGAGAGACCCAGTACTTC
few,TRBV5-1,TRBJ1-6,14,NA,CASSYDGANSPLHF,TGCGCCAGCAGCTATGACGGAGCTAATTCACCCCTCCACTTT
NA,TRBV29-1,TRBJ2-7,15,NA,CSVVPTTKSSYEQYF,TGCAGCGTTGTACCCACGACAAAGAGCTCCTACGAGCAGTACTTC
once,TRBV7-5,TRBJ2-5,13,NA,CARSSRGRETQYF,TGTGCCAGAAGCTCCAGGGGCCGGGAGACCCAGTACTTC
NA,TRBV19,TRBJ2-2,19,TRBD2,CASSHLTGLAGIKTGELFF,TGTGCCAGTAGTCATTTAACCGGGCTAGCGGGAATAAAGACCGGGGAGCTGTTTTTT
NA,TRBV5-8,TRBJ2-3,15,NA,CASSLQGSSTDTQYF,TGTGCCAGCAGCTTGCAGGGGAGCAGCACAGATACGCAGTATTTT
NA,TRBV14,TRBJ1-1,13,NA,CASSQNSGRVAFF,TGTGCCAGCAGCCAAAATTCCGGTCGGGTAGCTTTCTTT
NA,TRBV7-2,TRBJ1-1,18,TRBD1,CASSTARTGGRLDTEAFF,TGTGCCAGCAGCACAGCTAGGACAGGGGGCCGGTTAGACACTGAAGCTTTCTTT
NA,TRBV3-1/TRBV3-2,TRBJ2-5,14,TRBD2,CASSQAGGQETQYF,TGTGCCAGCAGCCAAGCGGGGGGACAAGAGACCCAGTACTTC
few,TRBV28,TRBJ1-5,14,NA,CASSPPLRREPQHF,TGTGCCAGCAGTCCGCCCCTCAGGAGGGAGCCCCAGCATTTT
NA,TRBV28,TRBJ2-7,11,NA,CASSSPREQYF,TGTGCCAGCAGTTCCCCACGGGAGCAGTACTTC
NA,TRBV21-1,TRBJ1-4,17,NA,CASSTPPDRARGEKLFF,TGTGCCAGCAGTACCCCCCCCGACAGGGCCCGAGGTGAAAAACTGTTTTTT
NA,TRBV19,TRBJ2-2,14,NA,CASSIRGYTGELFF,TGTGCCAGTAGTATTCGGGGGTACACCGGGGAGCTGTTTTTT
NA,TRBV5-8,TRBJ1-2,16,NA,CASSLGGTGWNYGYTF,TGTGCCAGCAGCTTGGGGGGCACAGGCTGGAACTATGGCTACACCTTC
NA,TRBV6-5,TRBJ1-5,13,NA,CASGAFSNQPQHF,TGTGCCAGCGGGGCATTTAGCAATCAGCCCCAGCATTTT
once,TRBV5-4,TRBJ1-1,14,TRBD1,CASSGGGGSTEAFF,TGTGCCAGCAGCGGAGGGGGCGGAAGCACTGAAGCTTTCTTT